This TCR beta chain was profiled in a study of regulatory T cells in long-lasting Graves disease. The time point denotes: newly diagnosed GD, antithyroid drugs for less than 3 months. RNA from PBMCs was the source of the TCR library. EDTA tubes held Nine milliliters of peripheral blood from each patient. The CDR3 extends over 17 amino acids. V was trimmed by 3 bases and J by 1 base, leaving 16 bases between them. Germline V gene lookup returns CDR1 SGHTA and CDR2 FQGNSA. This clonotype was seen at least ten times. Relying on iRepertoire HTBI primers and Arm-PCR of CDR3 regions, the team built TCR beta libraries. In the authors' methods: Among the samples, some 68 TRBV and some 15 TRBJ segments were identified. TCRdb redid the calling of the multiplex PCR reads with MiXCR, one entry per CDR3 protein. The authors' filters were not applied to this entry. The sample consists of under 800,000 distinct CDR3 sequences, approximately 15% of them appearing once.

The sample was also linked to a second study, of T cells in Graves' hyperthyroidism and ophthalmopathy. That paper notes: Most clonotypes expanded in thyroid above 0.001 were likewise present in blood.

The clonotype comes from a woman aged 25 to 39 with Graves disease. The sequences come from peripheral blood mononuclear cells (PBMCs), collected at new diagnosis, from a patient treated with antithyroid drugs. The rearrangement uses TRBV7-2 and TRBJ1-5, with D maybe TRBD1 (5 bases). The CDR3 is CASSFSRDSTSNQPQHF. CDR3 sequence (DNA): TGTGCCAGCAGCTTCTCCCGCGACAGTACGAGCAATCAGCCCCAGCATTTT.